These 30 T cell receptor beta chains came from one sample sequenced in a study of shared clonotypes between healthy human individuals. This table comes from immunoSEQ multiplex PCR, and its TCRdb copy is limited to in-frame clones, with some not included. The data show more than 2,000,000 clones, over 90% seen once. Sequenced sample: naive CD4+ T cells from PBMCs. As for subset: CD45RA+ positively selected. The source of these receptors is a man between 18 and 29 years old in good health. Some clones in this sample may be carry-over from other donors' samples.

This chain uses TRBV7-2 with TRBJ2-3, with D maybe TRBD2 (6 bases). Germline assignment: CDR1 SGHTA and CDR2 FQGNSA. This CDR3 comprises 16 residues. V was shortened by 5 bases and J by 1 base, with 16 bases between the two germline ends. CDR3 loop: CASSRLRGKGTDTQYF. In DNA form, the CDR3 reads TGTGCCAGCAGCCGTCTACGCGGGAAGGGCACAGATACGCAGTATTTT.

This clone was found once. This sequence joins TRBV28 and TRBJ2-7; D uncertain. With 6 bases removed from V and 0 bases from J, the gap between germline ends came to 15 bases. Germline CDR1 MDHEN, CDR2 SYDVKM. CDR3 length equals 15 residues. As DNA, the CDR3 is TGTGCCAGCAGGATGGGCGGCCCAAGCTCCTACGAGCAGTACTTC. It yields the protein CASRMGGPSSYEQYF.

This chain connects TRBV27 to TRBJ1-4, with a tentative D call TRBD1 (5 bases). Germline CDR1 and CDR2: MNHEY and SMNVEV (reference sequence). The CDR3 contains 15 residues. V was cut by 7 bases and J by 6 bases, with 18 bases left in between. CDR3 bases: TGTGCCAGCAAAGTGAGGGGCCTTTCTTATGAAAAACTGTTTTTT. It yields the protein CASKVRGLSYEKLFF.

Points on this clone: This specimen includes other DNA sequences encoding the same CDR3. V usage is TRBV9 and J usage is TRBJ1-2; D remains ambiguous. The V gene's germline CDR1 is SGDLS and CDR2 YYNGEE. This CDR3 is 14 amino acids long. Between the trimmed V and J ends, which lost 0 bases and 2 bases, there was a span of 8 bases. Written as DNA, the CDR3 is TGTGCCAGCAGCGTAGTAGCGGGGAACTATGGCTACACCTTC. Translated, it gives CASSVVAGNYGYTF.

The chain has TRBV5-1 and TRBJ1-5; tentative D call: TRBD1 (5 bases). The length of the CDR3 is 14 residues. Germline assignment: CDR1 SGHRS and CDR2 YFSETQ. V shed 1 base and J shed 4 bases, with 9 bases lying between them. The CDR3 DNA follows: TGCGCCAGCAGCTTGAACAGGATGAATCAGCCCCAGCATTTT. This encodes CASSLNRMNQPQHF.

The chain carries TRBV5-1 and TRBJ2-7; 7 positions match TRBD1. Germline CDR1 reads SGHRS; CDR2 reads YFSETQ. V was clipped by 5 bases and J by 2 bases; unmatched bases: 7. The CDR3 consists of 14 residues. The CDR3 spells CASRSGTAAYEQYF. CDR3 bases: TGCGCCAGCAGGTCCGGGACAGCAGCCTACGAGCAGTACTTC. The full variable domain, in which reference TRBV5-1 and TRBJ2-7 provide the parts outside the CDR3, is KAGVTQTPRYLIKTRGQQVTLSCSPISGHRSVSWYQQTPGQGLQFLFEYFSETQRNKGNFPGRFSGRQFSNSRSEMNVSTLELGDSALYLCASRSGTAAYEQYFGPGTRLTVT.

The genes are TRBV4-1 and TRBJ1-5; tentative D call: TRBD1 (5 bases). CDR1 is MGHRA and CDR2 is YSYEKL in the germline V gene. This CDR3 has 15 amino acids. The germline V and J ends were trimmed by 4 bases and 7 bases, with 17 bases remaining between them. CDR3 sequence reads: CASSRGGLGDQPQHF. Written as DNA, the CDR3 is TGCGCCAGCAGCCGAGGCGGGCTAGGGGACCAGCCCCAGCATTTT.

V is TRBV19 and J is TRBJ1-1, with D possibly matching TRBD1 (6 bases). The CDR3 loop spans 13 amino acids. Germline CDR1 and CDR2: LNHDA and SQIVND (reference sequence). V gave up 6 bases and J gave up 4 bases, with 12 bases separating them. CDR3 DNA: TGTGCCAGTAGCGACCTAGGGGGCACTGAAGCTTTCTTT. It codes for CASSDLGGTEAFF.

The chain combines TRBV6-5 with TRBJ1-5; D unclear. The V end lost 7 bases, the J end lost 0 bases, and 13 bases lay between the germline ends. The germline CDR1 and CDR2 sequences are MNHEY and SVGAGI. The CDR3 loop spans 15 amino acids. The CDR3 coding sequence is TGTGCCAGCACCCCACGATGGAATAGCAATCAGCCCCAGCATTTT. As protein: CASTPRWNSNQPQHF.

The gene calls are TRBV6-5 and TRBJ2-2; D might be TRBD1 (6 bases). Germline V CDR1 and CDR2: MNHEY, SVGAGI. The V gene lost 0 bases and the J gene lost 15 bases, with 20 bases spanning the gap. CDR3 size: 15 residues. The CDR3 sequence is CASSYSLDSLGKLFF. In nucleotides, the CDR3 is TGTGCCAGCAGTTACTCTCTGGACAGTCTGGGGAAGTTGTTTTTT.

The rearrangement joins TRBV5-1 to TRBJ2-3, with 9 bases matching TRBD1. This CDR3 comprises 22 residues. J lost 0 bases, V lost 3 bases, and 23 bases had no gene match. Germline CDR1 is SGHRS and CDR2 is YFSETQ. CDR3 amino acids: CASSSTRQGDVSWARSTDTQYF. For the CDR3, the DNA is TGCGCCAGCAGCTCTACGAGACAGGGGGATGTTAGTTGGGCGAGAAGCACAGATACGCAGTATTTT.

This chain joins TRBV6-1 and TRBJ2-7; the match to TRBD1 covers 9 bases. The CDR3 has 14 amino acids. After removal of 6 bases from V and 4 bases from J, the junction contained 7 bases not matched to a gene. Germline V lookup: CDR1 MNHNS, CDR2 SASEGT. The CDR3 sequence is CASSRDRALYEQYF. The CDR3 region has the DNA TGTGCCAGCAGCCGGGACAGGGCTCTATACGAGCAGTACTTC.

Notes on this clone: At the DNA level, this CDR3 is encoded by other sequences in the same sample as well. The gene calls are TRBV5-1 and TRBJ1-3, with D possibly being TRBD1 (5 bases). This CDR3 has 15 amino acids. Deletions cut 2 bases from V and 1 base from J, with 10 bases between. The germline CDR1 and CDR2 sequences are SGHRS and YFSETQ. CDR3 DNA sequence: TGCGCCAGCAGCTTTGGGGGAAATTCTGGAAACACCATATATTTT. It specifies CASSFGGNSGNTIYF.

This rearrangement joins TRBV9 to TRBJ2-1; D call uncertain. The germline V gene has CDR1 SGDLS and CDR2 YYNGEE. Trimming shortened V by 0 bases and J by 9 bases, and 13 bases separated the two germline ends. The CDR3 is 14 residues long. CDR3 loop: CASSVGSVPSEQFF. The DNA for the CDR3 is TGTGCCAGCAGCGTAGGGAGCGTCCCCAGTGAGCAGTTCTTC.

As for this clone: At the DNA level, this CDR3 is encoded by other sequences in the same sample as well. This sequence joins TRBV5-1 and TRBJ2-7; no firm D call. Germline CDR1 and CDR2: SGHRS and YFSETQ. The CDR3 sequence is 15 residues long. V was shortened by 1 base and J by 0 bases, with 11 bases between the two germline ends. The CDR3 sequence is CASSLSGKSSYEQYF. As DNA, the CDR3 is TGCGCCAGCAGCTTGTCAGGCAAGAGCTCCTACGAGCAGTACTTC.

V is TRBV28 and J is TRBJ1-4; D call uncertain. V lost 4 bases and J 10 bases, leaving 28 bases between the germline ends. This CDR3 is 18 amino acids long. The germline V gene encodes CDR1 MDHEN and CDR2 SYDVKM. CDR3 protein: CASSSSIVYTRTPVKLFF. CDR3 DNA: TGTGCCAGCAGTTCCTCCATCGTCTACACCCGAACCCCAGTAAAACTGTTTTTT.

This clone was picked up one time. The V gene is TRBV11-1, the J gene TRBJ2-1, with TRBD2 matching over 9 bases. CDR3 length: 17 amino acids. Germline CDR1 reads SGHAT; CDR2 reads FQDESV (reference sequence). J gave up 6 bases and V 5 bases, and 14 bases lay outside the gene matches. In nucleotides, the CDR3 is TGTGCCAGCAGCCCCGGGGGGCTCCTAGCGGGGCGCAATGAGCAGTTCTTC. Translating gives CASSPGGLLAGRNEQFF.

The chain recombines TRBV19 with TRBJ2-2; possible D gene TRBD1, 5 bases. The V end lost 1 base, the J end lost 5 bases, and 14 bases lay between the germline ends. CDR3 length equals 16 residues. Germline lookup yields CDR1 LNHDA and CDR2 SQIVND (reference sequence). The CDR3 is CASSIVRVLGTGELFF. CDR3 in DNA: TGTGCCAGTAGTATAGTCAGGGTATTAGGGACCGGGGAGCTGTTTTTT.

The rearrangement links TRBV7-3 to TRBJ2-2; possible D gene TRBD2, 6 bases. Trimming removed 2 bases from V and 6 bases from J, with 10 bases in between. The germline CDR1 and CDR2 sequences are SGHTA and FQGTGA. The CDR3 totals 14 residues. CDR3 region: CASSLYRGSGELFF. The DNA for the CDR3 is TGTGCCAGCAGCTTATATCGGGGGTCCGGGGAGCTGTTTTTT.

V is TRBV7-6 and J is TRBJ2-5, with D maybe TRBD1 (6 bases). V shed 0 bases and J shed 4 bases, with 15 bases lying between them. Germline values: CDR1 SGHVS, CDR2 FNYEAQ. The CDR3 length is 16 residues. CDR3 sequence reads: CASSLAQGGFGETQYF. The CDR3, as DNA: TGTGCCAGCAGCTTAGCACAGGGTGGTTTTGGAGAGACCCAGTACTTC.

The J gene is TRBJ2-7, the V gene TRBV13; 12 bases are shared with TRBD2. The germline CDR1 and CDR2 sequences are PRHDT and FYEKMQ (reference sequence). Germline trimming cut 5 bases from V and 2 bases from J; bases unmatched to any gene: 19. The CDR3 totals 20 residues. The CDR3 protein is CASSQYTLGASGRGTYEQYF. The CDR3 DNA sequence: TGTGCCAGCAGCCAATATACCCTGGGAGCTAGCGGGAGGGGAACCTACGAGCAGTACTTC.

The rearrangement joins TRBV19 to TRBJ2-1, with 10 bases matching TRBD2. Germline V CDR1 and CDR2: LNHDA, SQIVND (reference sequence). The V gene end was trimmed by 0 bases and the J gene end by 2 bases; junction bases not matched to a gene: 7. The CDR3 loop spans 18 amino acids. The CDR3 coding sequence is TGTGCCAGTAGTATAGATTCTCAGCGGGAGGGGACCTACAATGAGCAGTTCTTC. Its protein product is CASSIDSQREGTYNEQFF.

The V call is TRBV5-1, the J call TRBJ2-7, with 9 bases matching TRBD1. The V segment lost 3 bases and the J segment 1 base; nucleotides outside the gene matches: 8. Germline CDR1 and CDR2: SGHRS and YFSETQ. CDR3 length equals 16 residues. The CDR3 nucleotides read TGCGCCAGCAGCTCCACCCCCGGGACAGGGTCCTACGAGCAGTACTTC. Encoded protein: CASSSTPGTGSYEQYF.

The chain carries TRBV4-2 and TRBJ1-2; D might be TRBD1 (6 bases). CDR1 LGHNA and CDR2 YNFKEQ come from the germline V gene. The ends were cut back, 1 base at V and 8 bases at J, with 26 bases in the middle. This CDR3 spans 18 amino acids. CDR3 in DNA: TGTGCCAGCAGCCAAGCTCCGAATCGACAGGAGCTATCGGTGGGCTACACCTTC. This codes for CASSQAPNRQELSVGYTF.

Concerning this clone itself: The same CDR3 arises from other DNA sequences in this sample as well. The chain carries TRBV7-3 and TRBJ2-5, with D perhaps given as TRBD1 or TRBD2 (5 bases each). V lost 1 base to trimming and J lost 2 bases, with 14 bases between them. The CDR3 has 16 residues. Looked up from germline, CDR1 is SGHTA and CDR2 is FQGTGA. The CDR3 sequence: CASSLMGQGAQETQYF. The CDR3 region has the DNA TGTGCCAGCAGCTTAATGGGCCAGGGAGCACAAGAGACCCAGTACTTC.

The rearrangement joins TRBV7-2 to TRBJ1-6; no clear D gene. Germline CDR1 SGHTA, CDR2 FQGNSA. This CDR3 spans 15 amino acids. V shed 1 base and J shed 7 bases, with 11 bases lying between them. CDR3 DNA sequence: TGTGCCAGCAGCTTAGTTAGTACCGGCAATTCACCCCTCCACTTT. Amino acid sequence: CASSLVSTGNSPLHF.

V usage is TRBV5-1 and J usage is TRBJ2-7, with D perhaps being TRBD1 or TRBD2 (5 bases each). Trimming removed 6 bases from V and 2 bases from J, with 15 bases in between. The CDR3 contains 14 residues. Germline CDR1 is SGHRS and CDR2 is YFSETQ. The CDR3 nucleotides are TGCGCCAGCAACTGGCAGGGACCCCCCTACGAGCAGTACTTC. Translating gives CASNWQGPPYEQYF.

This chain connects TRBV18 to TRBJ1-1; D is undetermined. Trimming shortened V by 4 bases and J by 0 bases, and 12 bases separated the two germline ends. The V gene's germline CDR1 is KGHSH and CDR2 LQKENI. This CDR3 is 15 amino acids long. In nucleotides, the CDR3 is TGTGCCAGCTCACAACGCTTTGTGATGAACACTGAAGCTTTCTTT. This encodes CASSQRFVMNTEAFF.

The rearrangement links TRBV4-2 to TRBJ2-3; the D call may be TRBD1 or TRBD2 (5 bases each). V lost 0 bases and J lost 2, with 15 bases in between. The CDR3 extends over 17 amino acids. Germline V gene sequence: CDR1 LGHNA, CDR2 YNFKEQ. The CDR3 is CASSQDYWRGATDTQYF. CDR3 nucleotides: TGTGCCAGCAGCCAAGATTATTGGAGAGGGGCCACAGATACGCAGTATTTT.

This clone was detected only a few times. The chain carries TRBV30 and TRBJ1-1; D gene uncertain. The CDR3 sequence is 12 residues long. Trimming took off 0 bases at V and 5 bases at J, with 7 bases between the two ends. CDR1 is GTSNPN and CDR2 is SVGIG in the germline V gene (reference sequence). The DNA for the CDR3 is TGTGCCTGGAGTGTACCGCGGACTGAAGCTTTCTTT. It yields the protein CAWSVPRTEAFF.